This TCR beta chain appears in the sequencing data of a study of blood T cell repertoires in COVID-19. Whole-study context: Sites in the United States, Italy and Spain provided acute and convalescent COVID-19 samples. T cells, B-cell-depleted T cells, or PBMCs provided the cDNA or gDNA that served as material.

V lost 5 bases to trimming and J lost 5 bases, with 20 bases between them. The CDR3 covers 15 residues. Germline values: CDR1 SGHTS, CDR2 YDEGEE. Only in-frame clones appear in the TCRdb table, and some are missing; sequencing was by immunoSEQ multiplex PCR. The repertoire holds 150,000 to 200,000 clones, with 80% to 90% as singletons. A Seattle source enrolled patients during active infection and followed them longitudinally. V usage is TRBV5-8 and J usage is TRBJ2-7; maybe TRBD2 (5 bases). Sequencing was performed on peripheral blood. This receptor was taken from a woman aged 65 to 85 with COVID-19, enrolled during active disease. CDR3 sequence reads: CASSSRVSYVNEQYF. The CDR3 DNA reads TGTGCCAGCAGTTCGAGGGTGTCGTATGTTAACGAGCAGTACTTC.